What follows describes a single T cell receptor beta chain. It was with a sample-barcoded 5' primer and a J-beta primer mix that a second PCR of roughly 7 to 12 cycles was run. TCRdb redid the calling of the 5' RACE reads with MiXCR, one entry per CDR3 protein. The sample records 600,000 to 1,000,000 distinct CDR3 sequences, about three fifths being singletons. V lost 6 bases to trimming and J lost 1 base, with 16 bases between them. CDR1 is ENHRY and CDR2 is SYGVKD in the germline V gene. The CDR3 contains 15 residues. These data originate in a study of blood T cells in healthy people across ages. The receptor was isolated from a man aged 30 to 39 in good health. Source material: blood. The V gene is TRBV10-3, the J gene TRBJ2-7, with a possible D match to TRBD1 (5 bases). CDR3: CAISPGQGSSYEQYF. In nucleotides, the CDR3 is TGTGCCATCAGCCCCGGGCAGGGCTCATCCTACGAGCAGTACTTC.